This T cell receptor beta chain emerged from a study of identifying expanded T cells in peripheral blood. Study-wide points: Over two and four weeks, about 16 and 20 clones changed, versus 1.2 between replicates.

Turning to this clone: Its specificity is not known.

TCRdb's table, derived via immunoSEQ multiplex PCR, lists solely in-frame clones and lacks some. Of 55,000 to 75,000 clones listed, more than 75% are singletons. Collection occurred without any documented infections or immune events in donors. The sequence derives from a person aged 18 to 70 in good health. The sequencing input was blood.

In nucleotides, the CDR3 is TGTGCCAGCAGCGGCCCGGGACTAGCGGCAAGCTACGAGCAGTACTTC. Translated, it gives CASSGPGLAASYEQYF. The V gene is TRBV7-2, the J gene TRBJ2-7; 11 nucleotides match TRBD2. Germline lookup yields CDR1 SGHTA and CDR2 FQGNSA. The CDR3 is 16 amino acids. V was pared by 5 bases and J by 3 bases, with 9 bases of the junction left unmatched.